The TCR beta chain under discussion was sequenced for a study of STAT5B mutations in CD4+ large granular lymphocyte leukemia. Study details: Among healthy donors, a particular HLA allele went with more CDR3 'QG' motifs.

The survey-level immunoSEQ assay was used. Some clones are missing from TCRdb's copy, which holds only in-frame ones; the method was immunoSEQ multiplex PCR. Among tens of thousands of clones listed, about four fifths were seen once. V was shortened by 1 base and J by 6 bases, with 8 bases between the two germline ends. Germline CDR1 reads SEHNR; CDR2 reads FQNEAQ (reference sequence). CDR3 size: 13 residues. This TCR was recovered from a human donor in good health. The sequenced material came from CD4+ T cells from blood buffy coats. The gene calls are TRBV7-9 and TRBJ2-3; D unclear. CDR3 region: CASSLGSEDTQYF. DNA of the CDR3: TGTGCCAGCAGCTTAGGGTCGGAGGATACGCAGTATTTT.